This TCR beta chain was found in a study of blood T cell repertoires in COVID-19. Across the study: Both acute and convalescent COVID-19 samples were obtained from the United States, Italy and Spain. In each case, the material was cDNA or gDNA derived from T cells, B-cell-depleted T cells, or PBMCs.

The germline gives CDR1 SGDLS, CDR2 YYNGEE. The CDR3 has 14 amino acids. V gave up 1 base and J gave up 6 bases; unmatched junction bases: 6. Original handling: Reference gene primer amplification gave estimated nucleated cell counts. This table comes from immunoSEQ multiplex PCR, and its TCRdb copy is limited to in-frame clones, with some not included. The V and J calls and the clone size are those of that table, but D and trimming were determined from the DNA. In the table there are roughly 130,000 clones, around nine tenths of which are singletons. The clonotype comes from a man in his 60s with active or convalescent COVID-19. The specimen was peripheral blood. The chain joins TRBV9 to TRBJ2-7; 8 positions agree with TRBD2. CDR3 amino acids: CASSVSGGLSEQYF. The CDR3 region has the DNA TGTGCCAGCAGCGTAAGCGGGGGCCTTTCCGAGCAGTACTTC.